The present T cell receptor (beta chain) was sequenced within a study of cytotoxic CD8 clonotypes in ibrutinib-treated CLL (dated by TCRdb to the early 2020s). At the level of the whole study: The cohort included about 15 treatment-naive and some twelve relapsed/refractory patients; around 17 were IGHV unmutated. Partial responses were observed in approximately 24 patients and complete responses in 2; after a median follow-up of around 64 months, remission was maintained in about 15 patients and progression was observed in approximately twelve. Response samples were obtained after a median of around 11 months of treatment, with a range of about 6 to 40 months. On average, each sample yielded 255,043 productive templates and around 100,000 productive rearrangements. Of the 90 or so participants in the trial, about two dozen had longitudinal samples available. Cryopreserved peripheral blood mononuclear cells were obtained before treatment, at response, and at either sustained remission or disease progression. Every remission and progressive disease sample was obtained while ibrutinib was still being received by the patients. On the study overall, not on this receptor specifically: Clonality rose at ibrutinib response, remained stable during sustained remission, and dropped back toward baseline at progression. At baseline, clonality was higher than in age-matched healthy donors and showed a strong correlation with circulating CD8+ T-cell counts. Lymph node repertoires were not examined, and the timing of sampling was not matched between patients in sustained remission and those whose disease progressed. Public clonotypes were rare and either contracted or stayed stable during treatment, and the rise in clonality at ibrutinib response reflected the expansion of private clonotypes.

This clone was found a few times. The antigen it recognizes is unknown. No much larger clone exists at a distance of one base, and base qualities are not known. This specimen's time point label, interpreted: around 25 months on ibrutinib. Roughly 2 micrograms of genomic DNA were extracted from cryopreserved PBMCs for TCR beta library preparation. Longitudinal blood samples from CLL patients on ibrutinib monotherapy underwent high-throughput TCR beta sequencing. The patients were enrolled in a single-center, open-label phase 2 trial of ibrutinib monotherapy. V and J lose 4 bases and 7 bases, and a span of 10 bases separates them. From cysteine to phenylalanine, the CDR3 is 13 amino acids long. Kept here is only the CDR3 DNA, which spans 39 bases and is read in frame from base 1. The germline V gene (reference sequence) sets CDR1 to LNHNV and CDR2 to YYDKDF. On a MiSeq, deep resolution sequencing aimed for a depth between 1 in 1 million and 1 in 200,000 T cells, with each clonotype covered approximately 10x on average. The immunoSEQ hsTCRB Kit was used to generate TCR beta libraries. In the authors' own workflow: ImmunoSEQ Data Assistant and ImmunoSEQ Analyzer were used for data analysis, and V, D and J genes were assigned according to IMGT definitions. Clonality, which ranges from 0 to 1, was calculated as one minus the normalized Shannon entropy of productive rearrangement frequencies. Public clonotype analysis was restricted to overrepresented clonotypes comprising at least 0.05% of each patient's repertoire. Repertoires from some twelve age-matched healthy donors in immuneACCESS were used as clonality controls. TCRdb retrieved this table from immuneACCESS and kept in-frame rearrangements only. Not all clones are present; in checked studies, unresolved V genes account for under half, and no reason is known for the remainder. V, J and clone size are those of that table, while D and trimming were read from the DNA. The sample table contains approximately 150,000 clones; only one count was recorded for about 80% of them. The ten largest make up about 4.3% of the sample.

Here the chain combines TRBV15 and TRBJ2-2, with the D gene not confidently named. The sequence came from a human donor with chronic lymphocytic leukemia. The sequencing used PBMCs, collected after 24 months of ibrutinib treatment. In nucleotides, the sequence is TGTGCCACCAGCAAAGTATCCGGCGGGGAGCTGTTTTTT. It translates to CATSKVSGGELFF. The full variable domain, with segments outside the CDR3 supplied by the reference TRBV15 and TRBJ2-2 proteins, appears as DAMVIQNPRYQVTQFGKPVTLSCSQTLNHNVMYWYQQKSSQAPKLLFHYYDKDFNNEADTPDNFQSRRPNTSFCFLDIRSPGLGDTAMYLCATSKVSGGELFFGEGSRLTVL.